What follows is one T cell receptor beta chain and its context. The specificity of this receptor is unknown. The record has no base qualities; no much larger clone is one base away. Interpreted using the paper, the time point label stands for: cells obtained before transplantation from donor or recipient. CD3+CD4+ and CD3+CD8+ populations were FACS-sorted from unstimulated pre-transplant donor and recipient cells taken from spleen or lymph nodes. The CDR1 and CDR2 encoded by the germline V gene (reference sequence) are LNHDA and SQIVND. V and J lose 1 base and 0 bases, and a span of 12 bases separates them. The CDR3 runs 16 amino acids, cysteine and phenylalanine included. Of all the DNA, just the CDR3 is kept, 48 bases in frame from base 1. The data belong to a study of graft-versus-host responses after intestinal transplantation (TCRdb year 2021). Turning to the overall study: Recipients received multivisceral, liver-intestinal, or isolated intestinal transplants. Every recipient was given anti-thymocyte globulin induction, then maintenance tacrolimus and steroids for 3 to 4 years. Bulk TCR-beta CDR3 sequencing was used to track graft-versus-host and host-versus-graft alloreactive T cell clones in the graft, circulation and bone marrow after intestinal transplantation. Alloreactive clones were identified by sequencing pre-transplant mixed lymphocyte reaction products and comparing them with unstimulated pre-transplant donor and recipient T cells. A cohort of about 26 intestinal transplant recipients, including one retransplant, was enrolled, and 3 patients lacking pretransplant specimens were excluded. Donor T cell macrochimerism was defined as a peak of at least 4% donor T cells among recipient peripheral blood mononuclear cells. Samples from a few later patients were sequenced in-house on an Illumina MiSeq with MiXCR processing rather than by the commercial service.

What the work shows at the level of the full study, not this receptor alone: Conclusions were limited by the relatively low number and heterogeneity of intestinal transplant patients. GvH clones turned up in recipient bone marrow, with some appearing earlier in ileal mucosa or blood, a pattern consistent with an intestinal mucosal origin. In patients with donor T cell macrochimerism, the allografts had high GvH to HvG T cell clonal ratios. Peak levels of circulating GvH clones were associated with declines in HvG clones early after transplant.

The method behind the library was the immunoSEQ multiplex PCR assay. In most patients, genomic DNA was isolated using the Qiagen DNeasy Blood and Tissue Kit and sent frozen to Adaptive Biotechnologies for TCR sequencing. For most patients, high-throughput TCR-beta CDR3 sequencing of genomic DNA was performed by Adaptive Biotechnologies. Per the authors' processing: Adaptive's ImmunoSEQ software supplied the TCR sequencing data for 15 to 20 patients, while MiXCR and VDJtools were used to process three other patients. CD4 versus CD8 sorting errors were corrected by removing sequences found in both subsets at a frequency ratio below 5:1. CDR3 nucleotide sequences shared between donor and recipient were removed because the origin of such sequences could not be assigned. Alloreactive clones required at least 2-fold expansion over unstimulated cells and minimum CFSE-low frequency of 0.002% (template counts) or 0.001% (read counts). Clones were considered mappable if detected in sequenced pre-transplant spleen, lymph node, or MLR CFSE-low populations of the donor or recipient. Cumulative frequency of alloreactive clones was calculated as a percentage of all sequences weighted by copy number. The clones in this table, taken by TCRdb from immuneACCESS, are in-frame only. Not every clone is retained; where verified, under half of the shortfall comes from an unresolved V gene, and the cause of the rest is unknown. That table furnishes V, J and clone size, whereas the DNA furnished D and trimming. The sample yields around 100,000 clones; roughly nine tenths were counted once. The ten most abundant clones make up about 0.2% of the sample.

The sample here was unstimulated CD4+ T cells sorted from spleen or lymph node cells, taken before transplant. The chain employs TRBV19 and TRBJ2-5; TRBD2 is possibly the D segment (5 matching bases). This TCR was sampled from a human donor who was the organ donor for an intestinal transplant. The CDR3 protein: CASSIGGAPYQETQYF. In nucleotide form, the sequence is TGTGCCAGTAGTATAGGGGGAGCGCCGTACCAAGAGACCCAGTACTTC.